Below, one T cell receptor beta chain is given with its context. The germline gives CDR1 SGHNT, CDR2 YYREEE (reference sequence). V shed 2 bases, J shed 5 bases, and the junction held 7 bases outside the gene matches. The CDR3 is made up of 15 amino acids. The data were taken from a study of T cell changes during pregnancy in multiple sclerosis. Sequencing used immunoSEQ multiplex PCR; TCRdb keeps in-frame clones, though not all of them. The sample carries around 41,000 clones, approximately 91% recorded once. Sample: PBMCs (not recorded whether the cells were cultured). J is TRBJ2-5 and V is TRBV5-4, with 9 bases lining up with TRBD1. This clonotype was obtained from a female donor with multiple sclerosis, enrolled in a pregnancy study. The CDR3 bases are TGTGCCAGCAGCTTTGGGGACAGGGAGGGGGAGACCCAGTACTTC. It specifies CASSFGDREGETQYF. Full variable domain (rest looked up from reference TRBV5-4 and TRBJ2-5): ETGVTQSPTHLIKTRGQQVTLRCSSQSGHNTVSWYQQALGQGPQFIFQYYREEENGRGNFPPRFSGLQFPNYSSELNVNALELDDSALYLCASSFGDREGETQYFGPGTRLLVL.